The 23 T cell receptor beta chains presented below share a single source sample, sequenced in a study of T-cell memory formation after mild COVID-19. TCRdb re-derived calls from the 5' RACE reads in MiXCR, one entry per CDR3 protein. The repertoire holds 450,000 to 650,000 distinct CDR3 sequences, with about a fifth as singletons. Sequencing was carried out using PBMCs or a T cell subset sorted from them (not recorded which). Receptors originate from an adult woman who had mild COVID-19 (a few samples of this study predate the infection). Cell type and time point are not known.

This clonotype came up a few times. This rearrangement joins TRBV19 to TRBJ2-1; D is unresolved. Trimming pared 10 bases from V and 0 bases from J, leaving 13 bases between. CDR1 and CDR2 (germline): LNHDA, SQIVND (reference sequence). This CDR3 spans 14 amino acids. In DNA, the CDR3 is TGTGCCACCGGGTCCCATAGCTCCTACAATGAGCAGTTCTTC. Its translation: CATGSHSSYNEQFF. The whole variable domain, filled in from reference TRBV19 and TRBJ2-1, reads DGGITQSPKYLFRKEGQNVTLSCEQNLNHDAMYWYRQDPGQGLRLIYYSQIVNDFQKGDIAEGYSVSREKKESFPLTVTSAQKNPTAFYLCATGSHSSYNEQFFGPGTRLTVL.

The gene calls are TRBV7-9 and TRBJ2-7, with 7 bases aligning to TRBD1. Trimming at V came to 4 bases and at J to 4 bases, leaving 7 bases not matched to a gene. This CDR3 has 14 residues. Germline CDR1 SEHNR, CDR2 FQNEAQ (reference sequence). The CDR3 DNA reads TGTGCCAGCAGCTCGGGACAGATATTATACGAGCAGTACTTC. Its translation: CASSSGQILYEQYF.

This clonotype was seen more than once but under ten times. The chain links TRBV24-1 to TRBJ1-5; D possibly corresponds to TRBD1 (5 bases). Trimming cost V 3 bases and J 5 bases, with 16 bases left between them. Germline-derived CDR1 and CDR2 are KGHDR and SFDVKD. CDR3 size: 16 residues. CDR3: CATSDGTHNVDQPQHF. The CDR3 nucleotides are TGTGCCACCAGTGATGGGACCCATAATGTGGATCAGCCCCAGCATTTT.

This clonotype was detected many times. The junction departs from the called germline gene at one end, perhaps through a read error. The V gene is TRBV4-1, the J gene TRBJ2-7; D gene ambiguous. In germline, CDR1 is MGHRA, CDR2 YSYEKL. This CDR3 region has 13 residues. The CDR3 DNA reads as TGTGCCAGCAGTCCCGGCGGTTCCTACGAGCAGTACTTC. It is translated as CASSPGGSYEQYF.

The V call is TRBV3-1, the J call TRBJ2-1; no clear D. V was trimmed by 2 bases and J by 3 bases, leaving 14 bases between them. The CDR3 covers 16 residues. Germline V gene data show CDR1 as LGHDT and CDR2 as YNNKEL (reference sequence). CDR3 coding DNA: TGTGCCAGCAGCCAAAAGTCGAGGCAGGTCTACAATGAGCAGTTCTTC. Amino acid sequence: CASSQKSRQVYNEQFF.

The chain links TRBV30 to TRBJ1-2; 9 nucleotides match TRBD1. V was clipped by 0 bases and J by 2 bases; unmatched bases: 10. This CDR3 spans 17 amino acids. Germline loops: CDR1 GTSNPN, CDR2 SVGIG (reference sequence). In nucleotides, the CDR3 is TGTGCCTGGAGTGTACTCCCCGGACAGGGGATGAACTATGGCTACACCTTC. Translation: CAWSVLPGQGMNYGYTF.

This clonotype showed up just a few times. The rearrangement links TRBV3-1 to TRBJ2-5; D is uncertain. V gave up 0 bases and J gave up 5 bases, with 10 bases separating them. The CDR3 has 14 residues. Germline lookup yields CDR1 LGHDT and CDR2 YNNKEL (reference sequence). This chain's CDR3 is CASSQEVAPETQYF. For the CDR3, the DNA is TGTGCCAGCAGCCAAGAGGTGGCGCCGGAGACCCAGTACTTC.

The sample holds many counts of this clonotype. The chain couples TRBV13 to TRBJ2-5; D not certain. V shed 3 bases and J shed 0 bases, with 2 bases lying between them. Germline CDR1 PRHDT, CDR2 FYEKMQ (reference sequence). The CDR3 is made up of 12 amino acids. The CDR3 region is CASSFDQETQYF. The DNA for the CDR3 is TGTGCCAGCAGCTTTGACCAAGAGACCCAGTACTTC.

The genes are TRBV10-3 and TRBJ1-4; D ambiguous. CDR1 and CDR2 from the germline V gene are ENHRY and SYGVKD. V was shortened by 5 bases and J by 0 bases, with 10 bases between the two germline ends. This CDR3 has 15 amino acids. DNA for the CDR3: TGTGCCATCAGTAGAGAACCTACAACTAATGAAAAACTGTTTTTT. It specifies CAISREPTTNEKLFF.

The chain uses TRBV5-1 and TRBJ1-1; 8 bases fit TRBD1. The J segment lost 4 bases and the V segment lost 4 bases, leaving 9 bases of the junction unmatched. The CDR3 consists of 15 residues. The germline V gene encodes CDR1 SGHRS and CDR2 YFSETQ. The CDR3 DNA follows: TGCGCCAGCAGCCCGCGGACAGGGCCGATCACTGAAGCTTTCTTT. Residues: CASSPRTGPITEAFF.

This clonotype was seen only a few times. The chain combines TRBV4-1 with TRBJ2-7, with a weak D call TRBD2 (5 bases). There are 16 residues in the CDR3. CDR1 MGHRA and CDR2 YSYEKL come from the germline V gene. With 1 base removed from V and 4 bases from J, the gap between germline ends came to 17 bases. The CDR3 loop reads CASSQATREGRYEQYF. CDR3 in DNA: TGCGCCAGCAGCCAAGCGACCCGAGAGGGCCGATACGAGCAGTACTTC.

This clonotype appeared a few times. The rearrangement links TRBV7-3 to TRBJ2-5; 10 bases map to TRBD1. Germline V CDR1 and CDR2: SGHTA, FQGTGA. Losses at the gene ends were 5 bases for V and 9 bases for J; bases not matched to a gene: 9. This CDR3 contains 14 residues. The CDR3 DNA is TGTGCCAGCAGCCAAATCCCCGGACAGGGGGCCCAGTACTTC. Translation gives CASSQIPGQGAQYF.

The chain uses TRBV20-1 and TRBJ2-3; D remains ambiguous. The germline gives CDR1 DFQATT, CDR2 SNEGSKA (reference sequence). V lost 4 bases and J 1 base, leaving 6 bases between the germline ends. This CDR3 has 12 residues. The CDR3, as DNA: TGCAGTGCTACCGGCCGCACAGATACGCAGTATTTT. The encoded protein is CSATGRTDTQYF.

The chain joins TRBV6-2 or TRBV6-3 to TRBJ1-2; perhaps TRBD1 as D (6 bases). The germline V and J ends were trimmed by 5 bases and 4 bases, with 11 bases remaining between them. CDR3 size: 13 residues. From germline, CDR1 is MNHEY and CDR2 SVGEGT. CDR3 protein: CASSKAGVYGYTF. The CDR3 DNA reads as TGTGCCAGCAGTAAAGCAGGGGTCTATGGCTACACCTTC.

The table lists this clonotype with a few counts. The chain has TRBV5-4 and TRBJ2-5, with 14 nucleotides matching TRBD2. CDR3 size: 15 residues. With V trimmed by 3 bases and J by 5 bases, 3 bases remained unmatched. Germline CDR1 SGHNT, CDR2 YYREEE (reference sequence). The DNA for the CDR3 is TGTGCCAGCAGCTCCGGACTAGCGGGGGGCGAGACCCAGTACTTC. Translating it yields CASSSGLAGGETQYF.

The sample holds a few counts of this clonotype. CDR3 region: CASTQPGDRSILVATNEKLFF. The CDR3 DNA reads TGTGCCAGCACCCAACCGGGGGACAGGTCCATTTTAGTTGCAACTAATGAAAAACTGTTTTTT. The gene calls are TRBV7-3 and TRBJ1-4, with TRBD1 matching 8 bases. V lost 7 bases and J lost 0; bases outside the gene matches: 22. Per germline, CDR1 SGHTA and CDR2 FQGTGA. The CDR3 has 21 amino acids.

This rearrangement joins TRBV12-3 or TRBV12-4 to TRBJ2-7, with D perhaps matching TRBD1 (5 bases). The CDR3 length is 16 residues. Trimming cost V 3 bases and J 2 bases, with 17 bases left between them. CDR3 DNA: TGTGCCAGCAGTTTGGGGTCGGTAGTCAGGGCCTACGAGCAGTACTTC. It encodes CASSLGSVVRAYEQYF.

The chain uses TRBV7-2 and TRBJ2-1; D tentatively fits TRBD1 or TRBD2 (6 bases each). Germline V CDR1 and CDR2: SGHTA, FQGNSA. There are 14 residues in the CDR3. V lost 5 bases and J 6 bases, leaving 14 bases between the germline ends. The CDR3 is CASSPRRGSNEQFF. The CDR3 DNA reads TGTGCCAGCAGCCCTCGGAGGGGGAGCAATGAGCAGTTCTTC.

This clonotype occurred a few times. The rearrangement joins TRBV19 to TRBJ2-4; TRBD1 or TRBD2 may be the D gene (5 bases each). Germline loops: CDR1 LNHDA, CDR2 SQIVND (reference sequence). The CDR3 has 12 residues. Trimming pared 5 bases from V and 13 bases from J, leaving 15 bases between. The CDR3 region has the DNA TGTGCCAGTAGTTATCCCCGGGGACCCCAGTACTTC. The encoded protein is CASSYPRGPQYF.

The CDR3 region has the DNA TGTGCCAGCAGCCAATATGGGGACTCAACTGAAAAACTGTTTTTT. Its protein is CASSQYGDSTEKLFF. This chain connects TRBV9 to TRBJ1-4, with a tentative D call TRBD1 (5 bases). Germline values: CDR1 SGDLS, CDR2 YYNGEE. The CDR3 consists of 15 residues. The V gene lost 4 bases and the J gene lost 7 bases, with 17 bases spanning the gap.

This chain uses TRBV5-4 with TRBJ2-1, with 7 positions matching TRBD1. Germline trimming cut 3 bases from V and 6 bases from J; bases unmatched to any gene: 3. In germline, CDR1 is SGHNT, CDR2 YYREEE (reference sequence). The CDR3 is 13 amino acids. The CDR3 region is CASSSTGINEQFF. CDR3 DNA sequence: TGTGCCAGCAGCTCGACAGGGATCAATGAGCAGTTCTTC.

This clonotype has only a few counts. The rearrangement joins TRBV12-3 or TRBV12-4 to TRBJ1-1, with unresolved D. CDR3 length equals 12 residues. V was cut by 8 bases and J by 1 base, with 8 bases left in between. CDR3: CASGTWNTEAFF. DNA for the CDR3: TGTGCCAGCGGCACCTGGAACACTGAAGCTTTCTTT.

There are many counts of this clonotype. The chain's CDR3 is CASSYRTVTEQYF. The CDR3 DNA sequence: TGTGCCAGCAGCTACAGGACTGTCACCGAGCAGTACTTC. The gene calls are TRBV12-3 or TRBV12-4 and TRBJ2-7; D may match TRBD1 or TRBD2 (5 bases each). Trimming took 6 bases from V and 6 from J, leaving 15 bases between them. The CDR3 sequence is 13 residues long.